These T cell receptor beta chains were read from a single sample in a study of vaccination effects on CD4 cells after COVID-19. The data were produced by immunoSEQ multiplex PCR, yet TCRdb's version contains in-frame clones alone and is incomplete. The sample carries 55,000 to 65,000 clones, more than 80% recorded once. No antigen has been assigned to these receptors. The sequencing here drew on CD4+ T cells from PBMCs cultured with HCoV-229E spike peptides, taken before COVID-19 vaccination. These receptors were obtained from a human donor who received a COVID-19 vaccine. The CDR3 runs from the conserved cysteine through the conserved F or W. The D gene is left open where the match is weak. The size of a clone is reported for some rows only, either as once, few or many, or as a class for expanded clones.

cdr3_nt cdr3_aa j_call d_call cdr3_length v_call clone_size
TGCGCCAGCAGCTGGCGACTGGGAGATGAGCAGTTCTTC CASSWRLGDEQFF TRBJ2-1 . 13 TRBV5-1 .
TGTGCCAGCAGGCTAGGGGACACCGACACCGGGGAGCTGTTTTTT CASRLGDTDTGELFF TRBJ2-2 . 15 TRBV2 .
TGTGCCAGCAGCCAGGGCCCGGGACAGGGCTCTGAAGCTTTCTTT CASSQGPGQGSEAFF TRBJ1-1 TRBD1 15 TRBV3-1/TRBV3-2 .
TGTGCCAGCAGTTTACTAGCGGGGGCTCAAGAGACCCAGTACTTC CASSLLAGAQETQYF TRBJ2-5 TRBD2 15 TRBV28 .
TGTGCCAGCAGACTCGGGACAGTTAATGAAAAACTGTTTTTT CASRLGTVNEKLFF TRBJ1-4 TRBD1 14 TRBV6-5 .
TGTGCCACCGAGGGGGGGGCGCGTGGTGGCTACACCTTC CATEGGARGGYTF TRBJ1-2 . 13 TRBV10-3 .
TGTGCCAGCAGTTATGACAGGGTAGGGACTGAAGCTTTCTTT CASSYDRVGTEAFF TRBJ1-1 TRBD1 14 TRBV6-5 .
TGTGCCACCAGCAGAGGACAGTCGAACACTGAAGCTTTCTTT CATSRGQSNTEAFF TRBJ1-1 . 14 TRBV15 medium-sized
TGCGCCAGCAGCCAAGATAACCGGAAGACCCAGTACTTC CASSQDNRKTQYF TRBJ2-5 . 13 TRBV4-3 .
TGTGCCAGCAGTGAACGGGACGCTAAGGAAGAGACCCAGTACTTC CASSERDAKEETQYF TRBJ2-5 . 15 TRBV2 .
TGTGCCACTACGATAGGGGCGGGAGCTGAAAAAAAACTGTTTTTT CATTIGAGAEKKLFF TRBJ1-4 . 15 TRBV6-5 once
TGCAGCGTCGGGAGAGGCACCGGGGAGCTGTTTTTT CSVGRGTGELFF TRBJ2-2 . 12 TRBV29-1 .
TGTGCCAGCAGCTCTTACAGGGGGCGAGATACGCAGTATTTT CASSSYRGRDTQYF TRBJ2-3 TRBD1 14 TRBV11-2 .
TGTGCCAGCTCACAAGGGTCCAATCAGCCCCAGCATTTT CASSQGSNQPQHF TRBJ1-5 . 13 TRBV18 few
TGTGCCTGGAGTGTACAGGGGGAATCACCCCTCCACTTT CAWSVQGESPLHF TRBJ1-6 TRBD1 13 TRBV30 .
TGTGCCAGCAGCGTAGGGTTCCGTAACACCGGGGAGCTGTTTTTT CASSVGFRNTGELFF TRBJ2-2 . 15 TRBV9 .
TGTGCCAGCAGCGTAGGGATGGCGTCCGCTGGCTACACCTTC CASSVGMASAGYTF TRBJ1-2 . 14 TRBV9 .
TGTGCCAGCAGCGTAAGTGGAACCTCTGGAAACACCATATATTTT CASSVSGTSGNTIYF TRBJ1-3 . 15 TRBV9 few
TGTGCCAGCAGCCCCCAACAGGGGGCTTCGACTGAAGCTTTCTTT CASSPQQGASTEAFF TRBJ1-1 TRBD1 15 TRBV7-9 few
TGCGCCAGCAGCTTGGAGGGTCCGTGGGGCTACACCTTC CASSLEGPWGYTF TRBJ1-2 . 13 TRBV5-1 .
TGCGCCAGCAGGGACAACGACAGGGGGGTGAATCAAGCTTTCTTT CASRDNDRGVNQAFF TRBJ1-1 TRBD1 15 TRBV5-1 .
TGCGCCAGCAGCTCCGGGACAGCGACCCAGGGCTACACCTTC CASSSGTATQGYTF TRBJ1-2 TRBD1 14 TRBV5-1 .
TGTGCCAGCTCCCTCCTCTCTGGGGCCAACGTCCTGACTTTC CASSLLSGANVLTF TRBJ2-6 . 14 TRBV6-5 once
TGTGCCAGTAGTATTGCCAGGGGCGACTATGGCTACACCTTC CASSIARGDYGYTF TRBJ1-2 . 14 TRBV19 .
TGTGCTAGTGGTTTGCTAGAGAACACTGAAGCTTTCTTT CASGLLENTEAFF TRBJ1-1 . 13 TRBV12-5 .
TGTGCCAGCAGCTTGAGGGACAGGGTCAATCAGCCCCAGCATTTT CASSLRDRVNQPQHF TRBJ1-5 TRBD1 15 TRBV5-6 .
TGTGCCAGCAGCCCTCCGGGACTAGCGGGGTTTGACAATGAGCAGTTCTTC CASSPPGLAGFDNEQFF TRBJ2-1 TRBD2 17 TRBV7-2 .
TGCAGCGTTCTTGACCGGGACGTGAATTCACCCCTCCACTTT CSVLDRDVNSPLHF TRBJ1-6 . 14 TRBV29-1 .
TGTGCCAGCAGCCCCTGGTTGGACCAGGTGTTAGAGACCCAGTACTTC CASSPWLDQVLETQYF TRBJ2-5 . 16 TRBV14 .
TGTGCCAGCAGTTACTCAGGGGCATATTCTGGAAACACCATATATTTT CASSYSGAYSGNTIYF TRBJ1-3 . 16 TRBV6-5 .
TGTGCCAGCAGCACTCTTGGGGGGCGGGATTCACCCCTCCACTTT CASSTLGGRDSPLHF TRBJ1-6 . 15 TRBV7-2 few
TGTGCCAGCAGCGTAGGGTCAGTTTATCAGCCCCAGCATTTT CASSVGSVYQPQHF TRBJ1-5 . 14 TRBV9 .
TGTGCCAGCAGCCAAGAAAGAGGGGTCAGCGGGGGGGACCGTCCATGGCAGACCCAGTACTTC CASSQERGVSGGDRPWQTQYF TRBJ2-5 TRBD2 21 TRBV4-2 .
TGTGCCACCAGTGACTCTTCCTCTGGAAACACCATATATTTT CATSDSSSGNTIYF TRBJ1-3 . 14 TRBV24-1 .
TGTGCCAGCAGTCCAGGGACAGGCCTTCCGTATGGCTACACCTTC CASSPGTGLPYGYTF TRBJ1-2 TRBD1 15 TRBV28 .
TGTGCCTGGAGTCTAGCGGGGAACACAGATACGCAGTATTTT CAWSLAGNTDTQYF TRBJ2-3 TRBD2 14 TRBV30 .
TGCGCCAGCAGCTCGGGACAGAGCACAGATACGCAGTATTTT CASSSGQSTDTQYF TRBJ2-3 TRBD1 14 TRBV4-1 .